These 27 T cell receptor gamma chains were sequenced from one sample in a study of gamma-delta T cells after stem cell transplantation listed by TCRdb under 2016. Receptor amplification or capture employed RT-PCR. Sequencing instrument: Illumina MiSeq. TCRdb reran clone calling on the public reads with CATT; rows sharing one DNA sequence were then combined. The sample has about 3,000 gamma-chain clones on record, 18% of them singletons. The biggest ten clones account for around 3.6% of the sample. Source material: gamma-delta T cells. All receptors derive from a human donor. It is not recorded whose cells these are; they may come from a transplant donor.

In this sample, this clone turned up a few times. The same CDR3 arises from other DNA sequences in this sample as well. V usage is TRGV4 and J usage is TRGJ1 or TRGJ2. The CDR3 consists of 12 residues. V lost 2 bases and J lost 3; bases outside the gene matches: 1. The germline V gene encodes CDR1 EGSTGY and CDR2 YDSYTSSV. The CDR3, as DNA: TGTGCCACCTGGGATGTTTATTATAAGAAACTCTTT. Its translation is CATWDVYYKKLF.

This clone occurred a few times. This chain uses TRGV5 with TRGJ1 or TRGJ2. Germline V gene sequence: CDR1 VINAFY, CDR2 YDVSNSKD. The CDR3 contains 11 residues. V shed 0 bases and J 12 bases; nucleotides not matched to a gene: 5. The CDR3 sequence is CATWDRPGKLF. Here the CDR3 DNA reads TGTGCCACCTGGGACAGGCCGGGGAAACTCTTT.

This clone has only a few counts. The chain combines TRGV3 with TRGJ1 or TRGJ2. V dropped 8 bases and J dropped 2; count of bases not matched to a gene: 9. There are 13 residues in the CDR3. CDR1 is VTNTFY, CDR2 YDVSTARD, per germline (reference sequence). In DNA form, the CDR3 reads TGTGCCACCTCCGACGTTCATTATTATAAGAAACTCTTT. Translating it yields CATSDVHYYKKLF.

This clone has more than one count but fewer than ten. Other DNA sequences from this sample encode an identical CDR3 as well. The chain has TRGV2 and TRGJ1 or TRGJ2. Germline CDR1 EGSNGY, CDR2 YDSYNSKV. The CDR3 loop spans 12 amino acids. Unmatched junction bases numbered 3, after V lost 1 base and J lost 6 bases. CDR3 sequence (DNA): TGTGCCACCTGGGACGGTTCTTATAAGAAACTCTTT. Translation gives CATWDGSYKKLF.

This clone was recorded a few times. The rearrangement uses TRGV8 and TRGJP2. V trimming: 3 bases; J trimming: 5 bases; junction bases outside the gene matches: 9. This CDR3 has 15 residues. CDR1 and CDR2 (germline): VENAVY, YDSYNSRV. Written as DNA, the CDR3 is TGTGCCACCTGGGATTGGGTGCGGAGTGATTGGATCAAGACGTTT. Its protein product is CATWDWVRSDWIKTF.

A few counts support this clone. The J gene is TRGJP2, the V gene TRGV2. The J segment lost 4 bases and the V segment lost 1 base, leaving 3 bases of the junction unmatched. Germline V gives CDR1 EGSNGY, CDR2 YDSYNSKV. This CDR3 is 14 amino acids long. This chain's CDR3 is CATWDGASDWIKTF. The CDR3 coding sequence is TGTGCCACCTGGGACGGTGCTAGTGATTGGATCAAGACGTTT.

The chain uses TRGV2 and TRGJ1 or TRGJ2. After removal of 0 bases from V and 8 bases from J, the junction contained 13 bases not matched to a gene. The germline gives CDR1 EGSNGY, CDR2 YDSYNSKV. This CDR3 is 15 amino acids long. The CDR3 here is CATWDGLIEPNKKLF. In DNA form, the CDR3 reads TGTGCCACCTGGGACGGGCTCATCGAACCCAATAAGAAACTCTTT.

Worth noting for this clone: At one boundary the junction diverges from the germline segment, which might be a read error. The chain combines TRGV9 with TRGJ1 or TRGJ2. Germline V CDR1 and CDR2: GITISATS, ISYDGTV (reference sequence). This CDR3 region has 12 residues. CDR3 residues: CALREAYYKKLF. The CDR3 DNA reads TGTGCCTTGCGGGAGGCCTATTATAAGAAACTCTTT.

This clone was detected a few times. The junction does not match germline at one end; this may be a read error. The V and J genes are TRGV2 and TRGJ1 or TRGJ2. Germline loops: CDR1 EGSNGY, CDR2 YDSYNSKV. The CDR3 length is 17 residues. For the CDR3, the DNA is TGTGCCACTTGGGACGGGCCTGAGCGCGGTGAGTATTATAAGAAACTCTTT. Translating gives CATWDGPERGEYYKKLF.

This clone was observed a few times. The chain carries TRGV2 and TRGJP1. The germline CDR1 and CDR2 sequences are EGSNGY and YDSYNSKV. J lost 0 bases, V lost 6 bases, and 1 base had no gene match. The length of the CDR3 is 13 residues. CDR3 sequence reads: CATWHTTGWFKIF. Here the CDR3 DNA reads TGTGCCACCTGGCATACCACTGGTTGGTTCAAGATATTT.

The genes are TRGV4 and TRGJ1 or TRGJ2. Germline V lookup: CDR1 EGSTGY, CDR2 YDSYTSSV. V shed 1 base and J 2 bases; nucleotides not matched to a gene: 2. The CDR3 has 13 amino acids. CDR3 loop: CATWDGYYYKKLF. In DNA form, the CDR3 reads TGTGCCACCTGGGATGGTTATTATTATAAGAAACTCTTT.

This clone was observed a few times. The sample holds other DNA sequences that translate to the same CDR3. The chain has TRGV9 and TRGJP. The CDR3 consists of 16 residues. Trimming took 0 bases from V and 6 from J; bases not matched to a gene: 2. Germline V gene lookup returns CDR1 GITISATS and CDR2 ISYDGTV (reference sequence). This CDR3 is CALWEVRELGKKIKVF. CDR3 nucleotides: TGTGCCTTGTGGGAGGTGAGAGAGTTGGGCAAAAAAATCAAGGTATTT.

Remarks on this clone: The junction departs from germline at one end; a sequencing error may be responsible. V is TRGV9 and J is TRGJ1 or TRGJ2. Germline assignment: CDR1 GITISATS and CDR2 ISYDGTV (reference sequence). The CDR3 loop spans 14 amino acids. The CDR3 DNA sequence: TGCGCCTTGTGGGATCTAAGGAATTATTATAAGAAACTCTTT. Protein sequence: CALWDLRNYYKKLF.

The chain employs TRGV8 and TRGJP1. V shed 3 bases, J shed 8 bases, and the junction held 6 bases outside the gene matches. The CDR3 sequence is 13 residues long. Germline V gene lookup returns CDR1 VENAVY and CDR2 YDSYNSRV. The CDR3 here is CATWDSSGWFKIF. In nucleotides, the CDR3 is TGTGCCACCTGGGATTCCTCCGGTTGGTTCAAGATATTT.

The chain recombines TRGV8 with TRGJ1 or TRGJ2. CDR1 is VENAVY, CDR2 YDSYNSRV, per germline. This CDR3 is built from 14 residues. The V gene end was trimmed by 1 base and the J gene end by 4 bases; junction bases not matched to a gene: 7. CDR3 residues: CATWDSSKYYKKLF. Written as DNA, the CDR3 is TGTGCCACCTGGGATAGTTCCAAATATTATAAGAAACTCTTT.

This clone was found a few times. The chain couples TRGV2 to TRGJP2. V dropped 0 bases and J dropped 5; count of bases not matched to a gene: 3. This CDR3 has 14 amino acids. Looked up from germline, CDR1 is EGSNGY and CDR2 is YDSYNSKV. The chain's CDR3 is CATWDGGSDWIKTF. CDR3 nucleotides: TGTGCCACCTGGGACGGGGGGAGTGATTGGATCAAGACGTTT.

Written as DNA, the CDR3 is TGTGCCACCTGGGACAGGCTGATGGGACCGGCTTATAAGAAACTCTTT. Translating gives CATWDRLMGPAYKKLF. The chain recombines TRGV5 with TRGJ1 or TRGJ2. The CDR3 totals 16 residues. In germline, CDR1 is VINAFY, CDR2 YDVSNSKD. The V and J ends lost 0 bases and 6 bases, in that order; junction bases with no gene match: 14.

Notes on this clone: Since a much larger clone is just one base distant, this may be a read error. Different DNA sequences within this sample yield the same CDR3. The CDR3 DNA reads as TGTGCCACCTGGGACGGACATAAGAAACTCTTT. Protein: CATWDGHKKLF. The rearrangement joins TRGV2 to TRGJ1 or TRGJ2. The germline V gene has CDR1 EGSNGY and CDR2 YDSYNSKV. This CDR3 has 11 residues. The V gene end was trimmed by 1 base and the J gene end by 8 bases; junction bases not matched to a gene: 2.

J is TRGJP2 and V is TRGV8. The CDR3 is 13 amino acids. Germline V gene sequence: CDR1 VENAVY, CDR2 YDSYNSRV. V shed 2 bases, J shed 5 bases, and the junction held 2 bases outside the gene matches. This CDR3 is CATWDISDWIKTF. DNA of the CDR3: TGTGCCACCTGGGATATAAGTGATTGGATCAAGACGTTT.

A note on this clone: Its ends do not fully match the called genes, so a read error is possible. V usage is TRGV2 and J usage is TRGJ1 or TRGJ2. The CDR3 runs to 14 residues. CDR1 is EGSNGY and CDR2 is YDSYNSKV in the germline V gene. The CDR3 protein is CANWDGPNYYKKLF. The CDR3 nucleotides read TGTGCCAACTGGGACGGGCCTAATTATTATAAGAAACTCTTT.

The CDR3 DNA is TGTGCCACCTGGGAACTTAAGAAACTCTTT. Its translation is CATWELKKLF. The genes are TRGV3 and TRGJ1 or TRGJ2. Germline CDR1 and CDR2: VTNTFY and YDVSTARD (reference sequence). CDR3 length: 10 residues. Losses at the gene ends were 4 bases for V and 9 bases for J; bases not matched to a gene: 3.

The genes are TRGV2 and TRGJP1. The CDR3 is 14 residues long. J lost 0 bases, V lost 6 bases, and 4 bases had no gene match. Germline lookup yields CDR1 EGSNGY and CDR2 YDSYNSKV. The CDR3 DNA is TGTGCCACCTGGCGGGATACCACTGGTTGGTTCAAGATATTT. Protein product: CATWRDTTGWFKIF.

This clone was seen a single time. The V call is TRGV2, the J call TRGJ1 or TRGJ2. This CDR3 spans 12 amino acids. The ends lost 2 bases at V and 6 bases at J; junction bases unmatched: 4. CDR1 is EGSNGY and CDR2 is YDSYNSKV in the germline V gene. CDR3: CATWDESYKKLF. The CDR3 nucleotides read TGTGCCACCTGGGACGAGAGTTATAAGAAACTCTTT.

The chain carries TRGV8 and TRGJ1 or TRGJ2. With 3 bases clipped from V and 10 bases from J, the junction kept 6 bases outside the gene matches. The CDR3 totals 11 residues. CDR1 is VENAVY, CDR2 YDSYNSRV, per germline. This CDR3 reads CATWDAHKKLF. In nucleotides, the CDR3 is TGTGCCACCTGGGATGCCCACAAGAAACTCTTT.

The genes are TRGV8 and TRGJ1 or TRGJ2. The CDR3 totals 13 residues. The germline gives CDR1 VENAVY, CDR2 YDSYNSRV. The ends lost 1 base at V and 5 bases at J; junction bases unmatched: 5. CDR3 sequence reads: CATWDSGNYKKLF. CDR3 DNA sequence: TGTGCCACCTGGGATAGTGGGAATTATAAGAAACTCTTT.

This clone has a handful of counts. The rearrangement links TRGV8 to TRGJP2. Trimming cost V 1 base and J 0 bases; bases outside gene matches: 5. The germline CDR1 and CDR2 sequences are VENAVY and YDSYNSRV. This CDR3 is built from 16 residues. As DNA, the CDR3 is TGTGCCACCTGGGATAGCGGGAATAGTAGTGATTGGATCAAGACGTTT. Its translation: CATWDSGNSSDWIKTF.

This clone was counted only a few times. Other nucleotide sequences from this sample produce the same CDR3. The rearrangement links TRGV9 to TRGJ1 or TRGJ2. Germline CDR1 is GITISATS and CDR2 is ISYDGTV (reference sequence). Trimming at V came to 4 bases and at J to 1 base, leaving 1 base not matched to a gene. The CDR3 runs 12 residues. CDR3 sequence reads: CALWENYYKKLF. CDR3 DNA: TGTGCCTTGTGGGAAAATTATTATAAGAAACTCTTT.